This T cell receptor (beta chain) was recovered during a study of shared clonotypes between healthy human individuals (dated by TCRdb to about 2020). At the level of the whole study: Three men and a couple of women, aged 18 to 49 years, made up the cohort. To estimate repertoire size and how much clonotype sharing occurs between individuals, the study deeply sequenced the blood TCR repertoires of a handful of healthy adults. Libraries were prepared and TCR repertoires were sequenced by different laboratories using diverse techniques, in order to increase sequencing depth and limit assay-specific biases. Between about 0.8 and 9.5 billion PBMCs per donor were obtained by leukapheresis. Overall study results and their limits: Pairwise subsampling led to the expectation that sequencing depth would affect the degree of clonotype sharing among donors. Because the study included only a small number of donors, the genetic and exposure-history diversity represented was limited. Sampling was restricted to blood, and TCR repertoires in tissues likely differ from the TCR repertoires found in blood.

Healthy HIV-negative adults with no recently reported acute infections or vaccinations were included as donors. Every donor was a Caucasian adult residing in Nashville, Tennessee, USA. For unsorted samples, some 90 million PBMCs were counted, and genomic DNA was extracted using the QIAamp DNA Blood Mini kit. Blood was obtained by leukapheresis, after which PBMCs were separated by Ficoll-Histopaque density gradient centrifugation and cryopreserved in liquid nitrogen vapor phase. About this clone: Its antigen remains undetermined. Base qualities are missing; no much larger clone stands one base away.

The CDR3 runs 21 residues from the cysteine to the phenylalanine. The entry retains the CDR3 DNA only, 63 bases that are in frame from base 1. The germline V gene supplies CDR1 SGDLS and CDR2 YYNGEE. Unmatched junction bases come to 20, with V trimmed by 3 bases and J by 7 bases. Using the deep immunoSEQ assay, TCR CDR3 regions were amplified from genomic DNA by multiplex PCR. Genomic DNA extracted from each cell subset was distributed evenly over all wells of several immunoSEQ 96-well plates, and each plate served as one replicate. For unsorted PBMC, each replicate PCR was loaded with roughly 270 ng genomic DNA, equivalent to some 27,000 T cell genomes. Unsorted PBMC genomic DNA was sequenced across ten immunoSEQ deep assay plates. Purified libraries were quantified with a Qubit 3.0 fluorometer, sized on a Bioanalyzer 2100, and re-quantified with the KAPA Library Quantification kit. A separate single-read 150-cycle Illumina NextSeq 550 flow cell was used to sequence each immunoSEQ 96-well plate. The study's processing was this. Because the immunoSEQ output held only junctional sequences and lacked quality scores, the filtering could not match the filtering applied to full-length reads. To assign V/J genes and CDR3, sequences were annotated using PyIR, a Python wrapper for IgBLAST v1.9, with IMGT germline references. Reads were removed for weak V/J assignments (E-value above 1e-6), missing CDR3, stop codons, out-of-frame junctions, or ambiguous translated residues. V3J clonotypes were defined by identical inferred V gene, J gene, and CDR3 amino acid sequence. Percentage overlap between repertoires was computed as shared unique clonotypes divided by the size of the smaller repertoire. Richness of each repertoire was evaluated using RTK rarefaction, the Chao1 estimator, and Recon v2.1 estimates of unobserved clonotypes. TCRdb limited this immuneACCESS table to in-frame rearrangements with V and J called. A share of clones is missing; checked studies link under half to unresolved V genes, and the rest is unexplained. V and J calls and clone size are those listed in that table; D and trimming were worked out from the DNA. The sample table shows approximately 470,000 clones, and almost 80% are seen once. The ten largest clones represent around 12% of the sample.

The sequence joins TRBV9 to TRBJ2-1; 15 bases in the middle match TRBD2. The sample taken for sequencing was PBMCs. This receptor was obtained from a woman in her thirties or forties in good health. Some clones in this sample may be carry-over from other donors' samples. CDR3 reads: CASSARPVPGLAGGAQNEQFF. The DNA is TGTGCCAGCAGCGCCCGACCAGTCCCGGGACTAGCGGGAGGCGCCCAGAATGAGCAGTTCTTC.